These T cell receptor beta chains were read from a single sample in a study of radiotherapy plus CTLA-4 blockade in lung cancer. Here immunoSEQ multiplex PCR was the method, and the copy in TCRdb shows in-frame clones only, minus some. The sample lists 100,000 or so clones, roughly 80% occurring once. This specimen consisted of peripheral blood, obtained from a patient treated with radiotherapy plus ipilimumab. These receptors were collected from a human donor with non-small cell lung cancer that progressed on radiotherapy plus ipilimumab. The CDR3 runs from the conserved cysteine through the conserved F or W. Each record gives: J gene, D gene, clone size, V gene, CDR3 protein, CDR3 DNA. The D gene is left open where the match is weak. Clone size is not always given. Where it is, it says once, few, many or a class for expanded clones.

TRBJ2-2,.,.,TRBV7-3,CASSPGTIPGELFF,TGTGCCAGCAGCCCCGGGACGATTCCCGGGGAGCTGTTTTTT
TRBJ1-1,.,few,TRBV11-2,CASSSSAMGRSKGGTEAFF,TGTGCCAGCAGCTCTTCCGCGATGGGACGGAGTAAAGGGGGCACTGAAGCTTTCTTT
TRBJ1-4,TRBD1,.,TRBV5-1,CASSLQTGADEKLFF,TGCGCCAGCAGCTTACAGACAGGGGCCGACGAAAAACTGTTTTTT
TRBJ2-1,TRBD2,.,TRBV15,CATSRVDSGDYNEQFF,TGTGCCACCAGCAGAGTTGATAGCGGGGACTACAATGAGCAGTTCTTC
TRBJ2-3,TRBD2,.,TRBV9,CASSVSSSGSTDTQYF,TGTGCCAGCAGCGTATCTTCTAGCGGGAGCACAGATACGCAGTATTTT
TRBJ1-1,TRBD1,.,TRBV28,CASSPSDRYTEAFF,TGTGCCAGCAGTCCCTCGGACAGGTACACTGAAGCTTTCTTT
TRBJ2-1,TRBD1,.,TRBV6-1,CASSPRDRKNNEQFF,TGTGCCAGCAGTCCCCGGGACAGGAAAAACAATGAGCAGTTCTTC
TRBJ2-1,.,.,TRBV14,CASSQGLSASYNEQFF,TGTGCCAGCAGCCAAGGGCTCAGCGCCTCCTACAATGAGCAGTTCTTC
TRBJ1-1,.,.,TRBV9,CASSLGPNGISTEAFF,TGTGCCAGCAGCCTAGGACCAAACGGCATAAGCACTGAAGCTTTCTTT
TRBJ2-1,.,.,TRBV28,CASKLSGRSDEQFF,TGTGCCAGCAAACTAAGCGGGCGTAGTGATGAGCAGTTCTTC